The sequence of this T cell receptor beta chain was determined in a study of cytomegalovirus exposure and HLA in healthy donors. As for the study in general: Within the Caucasian-associated ancestry cluster were around 81% of the roughly 360 genotyped donors.

Primers: 60 Vbeta forward and 13 Jbeta reverse. Data came from immunoSEQ multiplex PCR; TCRdb stores just in-frame clones and leaves some out. The profile covers 200,000 or so clones, with 60% to 80% appearing a single time and nearly 3% taken by the ten largest. This CDR3 has 18 amino acids. Germline assignment: CDR1 ENHRY and CDR2 SYGVKD. The V and J ends lost 8 bases and 9 bases, in that order; junction bases with no gene match: 20. This sequence was found in a woman in her thirties in good health and CMV-seronegative. The chain joins TRBV10-3 to TRBJ1-6, with TRBD1 matching over 9 bases. Sequencing input: PBMCs. In DNA form, the CDR3 reads TGTGCCATCGCCCCGGGACAGGGTAGGAGAGGGGGGGCTTCACCCCTCCACTTT. Translated: CAIAPGQGRRGGASPLHF.